Listed below are T cell receptor beta chains from one sample, sequenced in a study of immune cell composition in non-small cell lung cancer. The method was immunoSEQ multiplex PCR; TCRdb's version includes in-frame clones alone and lacks a portion of them. The sample shows 2,100 or so clones, 60% to 80% of them seen only once. Sequencing was performed on lung tumor tissue. Receptors were obtained from a human donor with non-small cell lung cancer. Both conserved end residues are part of each CDR3. Fields, in order: J gene, clone size, D gene, V gene, CDR3 protein, CDR3 DNA. D genes are given only for firm matches. The size field is filled for only some rows; it gives once, few, many or a size class.

TRBJ2-3	few	.	TRBV9	CASSARLGADTQYF	TGTGCCAGCAGCGCCAGACTAGGAGCAGATACGCAGTATTTT
TRBJ1-3	.	.	TRBV10-3	CAISEDSDISGNTIYF	TGTGCCATCAGTGAGGACAGCGACATCTCTGGAAACACCATATATTTT
TRBJ2-5	.	.	TRBV7-2	CASSLESSGGRETQYF	TGTGCCAGCAGCTTGGAATCGTCGGGGGGCAGAGAGACCCAGTACTTC
TRBJ1-3	few	.	TRBV6-6	CASWETGSLGNTIYF	TGTGCCAGCTGGGAGACTGGTTCTTTAGGAAACACCATATATTTT
TRBJ2-2	few	.	TRBV7-9	CASSFPEQGSTGELFF	TGTGCCAGCAGCTTCCCCGAACAGGGAAGCACCGGGGAGCTGTTTTTT
TRBJ2-3	.	.	TRBV7-3	CASSLSSLEDTQYF	TGTGCCAGCAGCTTAAGTAGCTTGGAAGATACGCAGTATTTT
TRBJ1-5	.	TRBD1	TRBV19	CASSMDRVYQPQHF	TGTGCCAGTAGTATGGACAGGGTATATCAGCCCCAGCATTTT
TRBJ2-1	.	.	TRBV5-1	CASSSRLDLNEQFF	TGCGCCAGCAGCTCCCGACTAGATCTCAATGAGCAGTTCTTC
TRBJ2-5	.	.	TRBV7-6	CASSLRGAETQYF	TGTGCCAGCAGCTTACGAGGCGCGGAGACCCAGTACTTC
TRBJ1-1	few	TRBD1	TRBV5-5	CASSLTGGNTEAFF	TGTGCCAGCAGCTTGACAGGGGGCAACACTGAAGCTTTCTTT
TRBJ2-3	.	TRBD2	TRBV7-2	CASSLGLAETDTQYF	TGTGCCAGCAGCTTAGGACTAGCGGAGACAGATACGCAGTATTTT
TRBJ2-3	.	.	TRBV6-1	CASTVDSRTDTQYF	TGTGCCAGCACCGTGGACAGCCGCACAGATACGCAGTATTTT
TRBJ1-1	few	TRBD1	TRBV5-4	CASSHLDRGGTEAFF	TGTGCCAGCAGCCACTTAGACAGGGGGGGTACTGAAGCTTTCTTT
TRBJ1-2	.	TRBD1	TRBV29-1	CSVRQGPNYGYTF	TGCAGCGTTCGACAGGGACCAAACTATGGCTACACCTTC
TRBJ2-3	few	.	TRBV4-2	CASSQGLGPDTQYF	TGTGCCAGCAGCCAAGGGCTAGGCCCAGATACGCAGTATTTT
TRBJ1-1	few	TRBD1	TRBV7-9	CASSLEGTVNTEAFF	TGTGCCAGCAGCTTGGAAGGGACAGTGAACACTGAAGCTTTCTTT
TRBJ2-3	.	TRBD1	TRBV6-1	CAIWTGTANTDTQYF	TGTGCCATCTGGACCGGGACAGCAAACACAGATACGCAGTATTTT
TRBJ1-2	once	.	TRBV2	CASSGAGVGYGYTF	TGTGCCAGCAGTGGTGCAGGGGTGGGCTATGGCTACACCTTC
TRBJ1-3	.	TRBD1	TRBV7-2	CASSLEGAENTIYF	TGTGCCAGCAGCTTAGAGGGGGCCGAAAACACCATATATTTT
TRBJ2-3	.	TRBD2	TRBV7-2	CASSLGTSPDTQYF	TGTGCCAGCAGCTTAGGGACTAGCCCAGATACGCAGTATTTT
TRBJ1-6	.	.	TRBV2	CASSEREPYNSPLHF	TGTGCCAGCAGTGAGAGAGAGCCCTATAATTCACCCCTCCACTTT
TRBJ2-1	.	.	TRBV5-4	CASSLDWTGTNNEQFF	TGTGCCAGCAGCTTGGACTGGACAGGGACTAACAATGAGCAGTTCTTC
TRBJ1-1	.	.	TRBV6-5	CVCSREGTEAFF	TGTGTCTGCTCTAGGGAGGGCACTGAAGCTTTCTTT
TRBJ2-1	.	TRBD2	TRBV27	CASSLRTSGYNEQFF	TGTGCCAGCAGTCTCCGGACTAGCGGATACAATGAGCAGTTCTTC
TRBJ2-2	.	.	TRBV5-1	CASSLQGNTGELFF	TGCGCCAGCAGCTTACAGGGGAACACCGGGGAGCTGTTTTTT
TRBJ1-2	few	TRBD1	TRBV6-1	CASSQELQGTLPYGYTF	TGTGCCAGCAGTCAAGAATTACAGGGGACTCTCCCCTATGGCTACACCTTC
TRBJ1-1	.	.	TRBV7-8	CASSLVIGGGNTEAFF	TGTGCCAGCAGCTTAGTAATTGGGGGGGGGAACACTGAAGCTTTCTTT